What follows are 8 T cell receptor beta chains derived from one specimen sequenced in a study of cytomegalovirus exposure and HLA in healthy donors. 13 Jbeta primers and 60 Vbeta primers were used for the PCR. TCRdb's table, derived via immunoSEQ multiplex PCR, lists solely in-frame clones and lacks some. Of about 140,000 clones listed, 76% are singletons. The sequenced sample consisted of PBMCs. These receptors all come from a woman between 40 and 55 years old in good health and CMV-seronegative.

The J gene is TRBJ1-2, the V gene TRBV28; D is possibly TRBD1 (6 bases). In germline, CDR1 is MDHEN, CDR2 SYDVKM. The CDR3 loop spans 14 amino acids. V dropped 4 bases and J dropped 3 bases, with 12 bases sitting between them. The DNA for the CDR3 is TGTGCCAGCAGTTGGACAGCTTTGTACTATGGCTACACCTTC. Protein: CASSWTALYYGYTF.

This clone was detected only a few times. V usage is TRBV6-1 and J usage is TRBJ2-5; the D gene is possibly TRBD1 (6 bases). Trimming shortened V by 2 bases and J by 2 bases, and 12 bases separated the two germline ends. The CDR3 is made up of 15 amino acids. Per germline, CDR1 MNHNS and CDR2 SASEGT. CDR3 loop: CASSESLGQQETQYF. The DNA for the CDR3 is TGTGCCAGCAGTGAAAGCCTGGGACAACAAGAGACCCAGTACTTC.

This clone was recorded once. V gene TRBV14 combines with J gene TRBJ1-5, with 8 bases aligning to TRBD1. There are 23 residues in the CDR3. Trimming at V came to 0 bases and at J to 0 bases, leaving 22 bases not matched to a gene. Germline lookup yields CDR1 SGHDN and CDR2 FVKESK. CDR3 residues: CASSQDLPGRRGTGEHSNQPQHF. The DNA for the CDR3 is TGTGCCAGCAGCCAAGATCTACCGGGAAGGCGTGGGACAGGCGAACATAGCAATCAGCCCCAGCATTTT.

The chain combines TRBV29-1 with TRBJ1-2, with a weak D call TRBD1 (5 bases). The V end lost 2 bases, the J end lost 7 bases, and 14 bases lay between the germline ends. Germline V gene lookup returns CDR1 SQVTM and CDR2 ANQGSEA. This CDR3 is built from 13 residues. Written as DNA, the CDR3 is TGCAGCGTTGAACCGGCAGGGCGAGGTGGCTACACCTTC. Translation gives CSVEPAGRGGYTF.

V usage is TRBV5-6 and J usage is TRBJ2-7, with TRBD2 matching 12 bases. CDR1 is SGHDT and CDR2 is YYEEEE in the germline V gene. The CDR3 length is 15 residues. Trimming cost V 4 bases and J 5 bases; bases outside gene matches: 7. The CDR3 protein is CASSLTSGRPNEQYF. CDR3 bases: TGTGCCAGCAGCCTGACTAGCGGGAGACCCAACGAGCAGTACTTC.

This sequence joins TRBV4-1 and TRBJ2-1; 7 bases align to TRBD2. Germline CDR1 is MGHRA and CDR2 is YSYEKL. Trimming cost V 4 bases and J 3 bases; bases outside gene matches: 15. CDR3 length: 18 residues. The CDR3 sequence is CASSPSTGGPIIYNEQFF. CDR3 in DNA: TGCGCCAGCAGCCCGTCGACGGGGGGTCCCATTATCTACAATGAGCAGTTCTTC.

The CDR3: CASKEAGTSTDTQYF. For the CDR3, the DNA is TGTGCCAGCAAGGAAGCGGGAACTAGCACAGATACGCAGTATTTT. The chain combines TRBV5-8 with TRBJ2-3, with 7 bases fitting TRBD2. J gave up 0 bases and V 6 bases, and 7 bases lay outside the gene matches. The CDR3 length is 15 residues. Germline V gene sequence: CDR1 SGHTS, CDR2 YDEGEE.

This chain connects TRBV4-1 to TRBJ2-7; 7 bases line up with TRBD1. Germline-derived CDR1 and CDR2 are MGHRA and YSYEKL. V shed 3 bases, J shed 3 bases, and the junction held 5 bases outside the gene matches. This CDR3 spans 14 amino acids. The CDR3 here is CASSQRQGYYEQYF. The CDR3 nucleotides are TGCGCCAGCAGCCAGAGACAGGGATACTACGAGCAGTACTTC.